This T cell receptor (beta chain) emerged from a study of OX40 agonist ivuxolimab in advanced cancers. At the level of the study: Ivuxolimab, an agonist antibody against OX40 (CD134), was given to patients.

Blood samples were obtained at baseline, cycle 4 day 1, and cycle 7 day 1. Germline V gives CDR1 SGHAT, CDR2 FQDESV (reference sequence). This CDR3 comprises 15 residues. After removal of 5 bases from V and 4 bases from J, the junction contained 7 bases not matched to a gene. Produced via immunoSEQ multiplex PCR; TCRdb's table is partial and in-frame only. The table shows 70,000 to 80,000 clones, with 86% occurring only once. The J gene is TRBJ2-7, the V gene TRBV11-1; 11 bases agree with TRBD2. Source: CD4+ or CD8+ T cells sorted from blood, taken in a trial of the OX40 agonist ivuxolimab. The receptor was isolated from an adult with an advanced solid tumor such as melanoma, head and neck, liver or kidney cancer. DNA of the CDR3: TGTGCCAGCAGCGCTGGGACTAGCGGAGATTACGAGCAGTACTTC. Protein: CASSAGTSGDYEQYF. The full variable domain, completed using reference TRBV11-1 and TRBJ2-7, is EAEVAQSPRYKITEKSQAVAFWCDPISGHATLYWYRQILGQGPELLVQFQDESVVDDSQLPKDRFSAERLKGVDSTLKIQPAELGDSAMYLCASSAGTSGDYEQYFGPGTRLTVT.